This TCR beta chain was profiled in a study of shared clonotypes between healthy human individuals. The CDR3 covers 12 residues. Germline values: CDR1 SQVTM, CDR2 ANQGSEA. Trimming removed 7 bases from V and 4 bases from J, with 13 bases in between. Findings of the study overall: Clonotype sharing among donors likely depends on sequencing depth. Among the subsets, naive ones generally showed larger estimated richness than memory ones. Naive CD4 clonotype sharing across a handful of donors was roughly 5%.

An assay was performed, and its level was deep. The method was immunoSEQ multiplex PCR; TCRdb's version includes in-frame clones alone and lacks a portion of them. This table holds 2 million to 3 million clones, roughly 93% found once. As for this clone: What it binds is not known.

The V and J genes are TRBV29-1 and TRBJ2-5; D remains ambiguous. The sequence was collected from a man aged 18 to 30 in good health. Some clones in this sample may be carry-over from other donors' samples. Sequencing used naive CD4+ T cells from PBMCs. The subset here: CD45RA+ positively selected. The CDR3 DNA sequence: TGCAGCGCCGCGGCTGGCGGAGAGACCCAGTACTTC. It yields the protein CSAAAGGETQYF.